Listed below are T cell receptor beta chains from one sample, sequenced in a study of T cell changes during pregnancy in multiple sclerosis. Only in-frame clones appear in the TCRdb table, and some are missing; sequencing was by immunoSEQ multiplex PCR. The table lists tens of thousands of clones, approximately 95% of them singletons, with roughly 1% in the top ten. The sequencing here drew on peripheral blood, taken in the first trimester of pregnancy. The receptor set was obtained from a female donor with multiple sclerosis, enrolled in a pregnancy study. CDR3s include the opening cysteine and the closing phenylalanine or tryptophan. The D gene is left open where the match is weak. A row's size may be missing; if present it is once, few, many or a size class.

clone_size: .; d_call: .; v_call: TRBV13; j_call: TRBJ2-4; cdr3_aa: CASSLVGQGTTKNIQYF; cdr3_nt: TGTGCCAGCAGCTTGGTAGGGCAGGGGACAACCAAAAACATTCAGTACTTC
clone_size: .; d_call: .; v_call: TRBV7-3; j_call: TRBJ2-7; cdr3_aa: CASSLDSSYEQYF; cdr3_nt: TGTGCCAGCAGCTTAGACAGTAGCTACGAGCAGTACTTC
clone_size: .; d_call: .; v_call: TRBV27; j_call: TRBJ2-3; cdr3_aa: CASSSKTVGTDTQYF; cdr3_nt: TGTGCCAGCAGTTCCAAGACAGTAGGCACAGATACGCAGTATTTT
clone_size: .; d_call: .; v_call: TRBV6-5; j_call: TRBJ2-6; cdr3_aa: CASRTSSGANVLTF; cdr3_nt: TGTGCCAGCAGAACGAGCTCTGGGGCCAACGTCCTGACTTTC
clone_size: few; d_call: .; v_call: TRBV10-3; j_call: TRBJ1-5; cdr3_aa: CAISLADSNQPQHF; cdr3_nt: TGTGCCATCAGCTTGGCTGATAGCAATCAGCCCCAGCATTTT
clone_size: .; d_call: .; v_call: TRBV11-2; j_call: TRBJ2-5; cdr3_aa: CASSLGLRAQETQYF; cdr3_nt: TGTGCCAGCAGCTTAGGACTCAGAGCCCAAGAGACCCAGTACTTC
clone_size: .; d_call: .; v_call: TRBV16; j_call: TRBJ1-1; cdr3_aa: CASSLQYGNTEAFF; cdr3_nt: TGTGCCAGCAGCCTACAGTACGGTAACACTGAAGCTTTCTTT
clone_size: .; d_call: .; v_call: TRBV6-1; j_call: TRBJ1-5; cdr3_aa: CASTQGLLQPQHF; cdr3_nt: TGTGCCAGCACGCAGGGGCTACTTCAGCCCCAGCATTTT
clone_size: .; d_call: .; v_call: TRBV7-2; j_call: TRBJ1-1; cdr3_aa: CASLRGGYNTEAFF; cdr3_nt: TGTGCCAGCCTTCGCGGGGGGTATAACACTGAAGCTTTCTTT
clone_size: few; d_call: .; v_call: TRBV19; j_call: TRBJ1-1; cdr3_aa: CASSIPGQYTEAFF; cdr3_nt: TGTGCCAGTAGTATTCCCGGACAGTACACTGAAGCTTTCTTT
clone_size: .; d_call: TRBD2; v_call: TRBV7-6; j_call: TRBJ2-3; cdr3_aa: CASSLVGGSTDTQYF; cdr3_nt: TGTGCCAGCAGCTTAGTCGGGGGGAGCACAGATACGCAGTATTTT
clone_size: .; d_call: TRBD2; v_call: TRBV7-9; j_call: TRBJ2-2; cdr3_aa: CASNLAGADTGELFF; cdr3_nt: TGTGCCAGCAATCTAGCGGGAGCGGACACCGGGGAGCTGTTTTTT
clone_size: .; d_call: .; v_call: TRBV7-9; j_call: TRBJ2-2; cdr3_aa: CASSLEEVAVNTGELFF; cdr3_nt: TGTGCCAGCAGCTTAGAGGAGGTAGCGGTGAACACCGGGGAGCTGTTTTTT
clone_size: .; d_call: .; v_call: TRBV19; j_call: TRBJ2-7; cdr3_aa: CASSMEGAGAGEQYF; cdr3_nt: TGTGCCAGTAGTATGGAAGGGGCAGGGGCGGGCGAGCAGTACTTC
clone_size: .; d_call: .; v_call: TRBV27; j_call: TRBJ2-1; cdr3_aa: CASRTEGGSLANEQFF; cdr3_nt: TGTGCCAGCAGGACTGAGGGCGGGTCCCTAGCCAATGAGCAGTTCTTC
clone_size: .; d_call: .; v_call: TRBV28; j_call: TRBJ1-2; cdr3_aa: CASSPGGGLGYGYTF; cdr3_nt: TGTGCCAGCAGCCCCGGTGGCGGCTTAGGCTATGGCTACACCTTC
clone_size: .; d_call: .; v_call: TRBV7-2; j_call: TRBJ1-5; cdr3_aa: CASSFSAGTNQPQHF; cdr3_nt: TGTGCCAGCAGCTTTTCGGCAGGGACTAATCAGCCCCAGCATTTT